The 8 T cell receptor beta chains in this list originate from one sample, sequenced in a study of spatial heterogeneity in lung cancer. Time point denoted: sample taken at primary tumor resection. Sequencing of whole RNA from tumor, nontumor lung or frozen PBMC involved no sorting. TCRdb re-derived calls from the 5' RACE reads in MiXCR, one entry per CDR3 protein. The data show roughly 13,000 distinct CDR3 sequences, with about 3.9% seen just once and around 45% held by the top ten. This specimen was PBMCs, taken at surgery. The source of these receptors is a male donor with early-stage non-small cell lung cancer.

This clonotype has a count of ten or more. The library was prepared for alpha chains; this beta chain is a stray read, so its frequency means little. V gene TRBV4-3 combines with J gene TRBJ2-1, with 11 bases identical to TRBD2. The CDR3 sequence is 20 residues long. V lost 4 bases to trimming and J lost 0 bases; unmatched junction nucleotides: 14. Germline CDR1 LGHNA, CDR2 YSLEER. DNA for the CDR3: TGCGCCAGCAGCCCGATGACTAGCGGGACTGTCAAGAGCTCCTACAATGAGCAGTTCTTC. Translating it yields CASSPMTSGTVKSSYNEQFF.

This clonotype was recorded many times. As an off-target read in a library built for alpha chains, this beta chain has a frequency of little significance. This chain uses TRBV7-2 with TRBJ2-3; no firm D call. CDR3 size: 13 residues. V was pared by 7 bases and J by 2 bases, with 10 bases between. CDR1 and CDR2 (germline): SGHTA, FQGNSA. CDR3 loop: CASKQDHTDTQYF. CDR3 DNA sequence: TGTGCCAGCAAACAAGACCACACAGATACGCAGTATTTT.

The table lists this clonotype with many counts. This beta chain came through as a stray read in a library set up for alpha chains, and its size says little. The chain has TRBV28 and TRBJ2-2; 9 bases line up with TRBD1. V lost 5 bases and J lost 4; bases outside the gene matches: 5. The length of the CDR3 is 15 residues. Looked up from germline, CDR1 is MDHEN and CDR2 is SYDVKM. CDR3 sequence: CASSPPGQGTGELFF. CDR3 bases: TGTGCCAGCAGTCCGCCGGGACAGGGCACCGGGGAGCTGTTTTTT.

This clonotype was recorded many times. A library prepared for alpha chains yielded this beta chain as an off-target read; its size is of little meaning. The chain couples TRBV7-6 to TRBJ1-5; no definite D call. CDR1 is SGHVS and CDR2 is FNYEAQ in the germline V gene. The CDR3 is made up of 17 amino acids. Trimming left V 2 bases short and J 4 bases short, with 18 bases between. The DNA for the CDR3 is TGTGCCAGCAGCTTATCCCCCTTTTTGGGGAGAAATCAGCCCCAGCATTTT. Protein sequence: CASSLSPFLGRNQPQHF.

This clonotype was observed at least ten times. As an off-target read in a library built for alpha chains, this beta chain has a frequency of little significance. The chain uses TRBV11-2 and TRBJ2-2; the match to TRBD2 covers 8 bases. CDR1 SGHAT and CDR2 FQNNGV come from the germline V gene. The CDR3 is made up of 16 amino acids. The ends lost 5 bases at V and 1 base at J; junction bases unmatched: 6. CDR3 residues: CASSPGGLWNTGELFF. CDR3 DNA sequence: TGTGCCAGCAGCCCGGGGGGGTTGTGGAACACCGGGGAGCTGTTTTTT.

The sample holds many counts of this clonotype. This beta chain appears as a stray read in a library generated for alpha chains; its size is not informative. V is TRBV4-1 and J is TRBJ2-5, with 9 positions matching TRBD2. The CDR3 length is 14 residues. Germline V CDR1 and CDR2: MGHRA, YSYEKL. V lost 6 bases to trimming and J lost 5 bases; unmatched junction nucleotides: 7. CDR3 protein: CASRSAGGRETQYF. CDR3 nucleotide sequence: TGCGCCAGCAGGTCCGCGGGAGGGAGGGAGACCCAGTACTTC.

This clonotype was seen at least ten times. This beta chain came through as a stray read in a library set up for alpha chains, and its size says little. V and J are TRBV7-9 and TRBJ2-2, with D unresolved. Trimming took off 3 bases at V and 5 bases at J, with 10 bases between the two ends. The V gene's germline CDR1 is SEHNR and CDR2 FQNEAQ (reference sequence). The CDR3 spans 14 residues. The CDR3 loop is CASSFSQRTGELFF. In DNA form, the CDR3 reads TGTGCCAGCAGCTTCTCCCAGAGGACCGGGGAGCTGTTTTTT. Full variable domain (missing parts from reference TRBV7-9 and TRBJ2-2): DTGVSQNPRHKITKRGQNVTFRCDPISEHNRLYWYRQTLGQGPEFLTYFQNEAQLEKSRLLSDRFSAERPKGSFSTLEIQRTEQGDSAMYLCASSFSQRTGELFFGEGSRLTVL.

This clonotype was picked up many times. Found in a library prepared for alpha chains, this beta chain is an off-target read, and its abundance has little meaning. The chain is built from TRBV20-1 and TRBJ2-5; tentatively, D is TRBD1 (6 bases). V lost 0 bases, J lost 7 bases, and 18 bases lay in between. CDR1 and CDR2 from the germline V gene are DFQATT and SNEGSKA (reference sequence). The CDR3 consists of 15 residues. The DNA of the CDR3 is TGCAGTGCTAGAGATAGGATTCGATGGGGGCGGACCCAGTACTTC. Protein: CSARDRIRWGRTQYF.